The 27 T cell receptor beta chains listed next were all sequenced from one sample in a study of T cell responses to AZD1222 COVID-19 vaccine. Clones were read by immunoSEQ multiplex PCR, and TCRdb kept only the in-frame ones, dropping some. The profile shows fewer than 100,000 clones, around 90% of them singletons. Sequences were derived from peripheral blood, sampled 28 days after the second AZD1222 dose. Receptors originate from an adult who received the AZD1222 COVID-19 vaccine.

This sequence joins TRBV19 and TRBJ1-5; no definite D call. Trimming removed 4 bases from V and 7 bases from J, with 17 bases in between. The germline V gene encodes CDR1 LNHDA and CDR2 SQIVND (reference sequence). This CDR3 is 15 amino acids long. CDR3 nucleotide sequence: TGTGCCAGTAGTAACGGACGGACCTTGGGGCAGCCCCAGCATTTT. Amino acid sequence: CASSNGRTLGQPQHF.

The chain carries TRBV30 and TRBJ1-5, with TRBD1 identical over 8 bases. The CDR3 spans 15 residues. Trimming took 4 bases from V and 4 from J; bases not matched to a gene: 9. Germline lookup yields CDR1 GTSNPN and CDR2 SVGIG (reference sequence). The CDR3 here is CAWKPSGQANQPQHF. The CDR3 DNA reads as TGTGCCTGGAAACCTTCGGGACAGGCTAATCAGCCCCAGCATTTT.

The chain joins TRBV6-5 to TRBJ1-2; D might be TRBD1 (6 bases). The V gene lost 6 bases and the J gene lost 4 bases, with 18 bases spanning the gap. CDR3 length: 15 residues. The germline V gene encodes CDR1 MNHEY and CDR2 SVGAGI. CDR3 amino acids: CASSRGGALAYGYTF. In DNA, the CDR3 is TGTGCCAGCAGCCGAGGGGGGGCCTTAGCCTATGGCTACACCTTC.

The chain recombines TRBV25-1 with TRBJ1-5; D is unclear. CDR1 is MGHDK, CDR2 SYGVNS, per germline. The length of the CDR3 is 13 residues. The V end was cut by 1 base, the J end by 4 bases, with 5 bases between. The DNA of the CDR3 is TGTGCCAGCAGTGAATGGGGAAATCAGCCCCAGCATTTT. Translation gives CASSEWGNQPQHF.

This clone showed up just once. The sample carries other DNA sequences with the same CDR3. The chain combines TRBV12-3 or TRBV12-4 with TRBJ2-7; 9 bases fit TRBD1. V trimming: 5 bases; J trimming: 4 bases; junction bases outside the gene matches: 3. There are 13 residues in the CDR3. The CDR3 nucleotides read TGTGCCAGCAGTCCGGGACAGGGTTACGAGCAGTACTTC. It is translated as CASSPGQGYEQYF.

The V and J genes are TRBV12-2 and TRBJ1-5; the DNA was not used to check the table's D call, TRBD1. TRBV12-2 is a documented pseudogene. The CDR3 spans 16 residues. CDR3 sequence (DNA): TGTGCAAGTCGCTTAGGTCGGACAGGCCGAAATCAGCCCCAGCATTTT. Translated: CASRLGRTGRNQPQHF.

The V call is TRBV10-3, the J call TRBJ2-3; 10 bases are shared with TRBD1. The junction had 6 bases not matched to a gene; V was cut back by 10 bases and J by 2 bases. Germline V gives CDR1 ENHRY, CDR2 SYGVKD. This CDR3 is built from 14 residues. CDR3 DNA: TGTGCCACGGGGACAGGGGAATACACAGATACGCAGTATTTT. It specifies CATGTGEYTDTQYF.

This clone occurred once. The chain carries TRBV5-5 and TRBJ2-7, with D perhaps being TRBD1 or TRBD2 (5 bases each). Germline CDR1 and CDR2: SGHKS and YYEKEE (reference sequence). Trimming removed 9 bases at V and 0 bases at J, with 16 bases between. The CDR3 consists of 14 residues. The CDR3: CATSWGISSYEQYF. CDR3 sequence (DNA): TGTGCCACTAGCTGGGGGATAAGCTCCTACGAGCAGTACTTC.

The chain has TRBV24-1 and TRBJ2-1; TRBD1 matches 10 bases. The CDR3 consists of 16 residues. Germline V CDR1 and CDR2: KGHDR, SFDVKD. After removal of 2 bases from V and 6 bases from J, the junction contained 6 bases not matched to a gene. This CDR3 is CATSDSWDRGGNEQFF. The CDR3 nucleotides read TGTGCCACCAGTGATTCGTGGGACAGGGGAGGCAATGAGCAGTTCTTC.

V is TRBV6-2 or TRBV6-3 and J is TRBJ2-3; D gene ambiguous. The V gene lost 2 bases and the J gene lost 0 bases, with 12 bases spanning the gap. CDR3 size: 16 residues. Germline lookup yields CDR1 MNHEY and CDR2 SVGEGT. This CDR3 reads CASSYTVGRSTDTQYF. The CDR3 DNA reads TGTGCCAGCAGTTACACGGTGGGTCGAAGCACAGATACGCAGTATTTT.

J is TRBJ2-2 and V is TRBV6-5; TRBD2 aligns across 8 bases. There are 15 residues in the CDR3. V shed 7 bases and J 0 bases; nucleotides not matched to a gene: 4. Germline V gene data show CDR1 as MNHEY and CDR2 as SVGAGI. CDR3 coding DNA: TGTGCCAGCACCTGGACTAGCACGAACACCGGGGAGCTGTTTTTT. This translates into CASTWTSTNTGELFF.

In DNA form, the CDR3 reads TGTGCCAGTAGTGGCCGCGGGACAGCTAACACTGAAGCTTTCTTT. Its translation is CASSGRGTANTEAFF. The chain links TRBV19 to TRBJ1-1; 7 nucleotides match TRBD1. The CDR3 is made up of 15 amino acids. The germline V gene encodes CDR1 LNHDA and CDR2 SQIVND (reference sequence). Trimming took 5 bases from V and 2 from J; bases not matched to a gene: 8. The variable domain in full, with the rest retrieved from reference TRBV19 and TRBJ1-1, is DGGITQSPKYLFRKEGQNVTLSCEQNLNHDAMYWYRQDPGQGLRLIYYSQIVNDFQKGDIAEGYSVSREKKESFPLTVTSAQKNPTAFYLCASSGRGTANTEAFFGQGTRLTVV.

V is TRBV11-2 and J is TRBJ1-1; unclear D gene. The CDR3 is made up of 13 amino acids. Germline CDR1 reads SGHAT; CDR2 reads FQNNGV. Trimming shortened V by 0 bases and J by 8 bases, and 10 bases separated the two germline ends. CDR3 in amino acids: CASSLDPGSEAFF. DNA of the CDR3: TGTGCCAGCAGCTTAGATCCGGGATCAGAAGCTTTCTTT.

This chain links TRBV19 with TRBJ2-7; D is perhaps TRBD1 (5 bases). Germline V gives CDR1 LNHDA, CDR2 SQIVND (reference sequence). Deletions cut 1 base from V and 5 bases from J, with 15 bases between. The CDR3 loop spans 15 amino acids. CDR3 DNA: TGTGCCAGTAGTATAGGAACCACGGACAACCACGAGCAGTACTTC. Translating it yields CASSIGTTDNHEQYF.

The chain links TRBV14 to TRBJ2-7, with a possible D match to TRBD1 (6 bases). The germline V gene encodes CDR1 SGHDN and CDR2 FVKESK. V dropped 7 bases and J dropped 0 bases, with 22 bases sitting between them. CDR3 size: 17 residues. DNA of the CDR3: TGTGCCAGCACGCAGAGCGATACAGGGCCTTACTCCTACGAGCAGTACTTC. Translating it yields CASTQSDTGPYSYEQYF.

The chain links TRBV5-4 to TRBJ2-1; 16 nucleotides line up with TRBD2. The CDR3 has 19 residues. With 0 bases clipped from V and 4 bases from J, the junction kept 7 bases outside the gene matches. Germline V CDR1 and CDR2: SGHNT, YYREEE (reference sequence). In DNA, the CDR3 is TGTGCCAGCAGCTTGGCCGGGACTAGCGGGGGGGCAGCTTACAATGAGCAGTTCTTC. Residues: CASSLAGTSGGAAYNEQFF.

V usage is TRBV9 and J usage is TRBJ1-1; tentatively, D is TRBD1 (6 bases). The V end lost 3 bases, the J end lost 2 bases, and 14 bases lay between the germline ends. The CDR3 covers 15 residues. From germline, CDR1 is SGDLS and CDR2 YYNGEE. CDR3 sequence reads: CASSAGDTVNTEAFF. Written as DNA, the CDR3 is TGTGCCAGCAGCGCAGGGGACACAGTTAACACTGAAGCTTTCTTT.

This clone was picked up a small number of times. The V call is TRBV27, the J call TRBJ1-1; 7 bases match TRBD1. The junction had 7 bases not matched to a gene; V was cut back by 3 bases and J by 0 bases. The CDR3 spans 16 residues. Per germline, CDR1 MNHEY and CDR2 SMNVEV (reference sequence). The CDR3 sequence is CASSFGTELMNTEAFF. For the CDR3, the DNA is TGTGCCAGCAGTTTCGGGACAGAGCTCATGAACACTGAAGCTTTCTTT.

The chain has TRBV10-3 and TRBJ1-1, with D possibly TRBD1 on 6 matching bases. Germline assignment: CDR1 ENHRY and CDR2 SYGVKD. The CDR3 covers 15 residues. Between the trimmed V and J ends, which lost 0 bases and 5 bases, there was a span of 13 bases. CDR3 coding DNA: TGTGCCATCAGTGAGTCGCAGACAGGCGCGACTGAAGCTTTCTTT. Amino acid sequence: CAISESQTGATEAFF.

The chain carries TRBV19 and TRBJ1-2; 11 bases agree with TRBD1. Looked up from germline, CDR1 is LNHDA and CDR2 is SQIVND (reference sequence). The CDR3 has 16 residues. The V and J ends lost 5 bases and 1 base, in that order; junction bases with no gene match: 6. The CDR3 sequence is CASSPDRGLGNYGYTF. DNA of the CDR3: TGTGCCAGTAGTCCGGACAGGGGGCTCGGTAACTATGGCTACACCTTC.

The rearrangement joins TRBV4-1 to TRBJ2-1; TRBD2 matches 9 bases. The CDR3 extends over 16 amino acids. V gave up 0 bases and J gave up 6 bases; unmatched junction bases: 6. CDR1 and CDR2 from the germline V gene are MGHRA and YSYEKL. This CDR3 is CASSQEVAGGFNEQFF. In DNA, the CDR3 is TGCGCCAGCAGCCAAGAGGTTGCGGGGGGGTTCAATGAGCAGTTCTTC.

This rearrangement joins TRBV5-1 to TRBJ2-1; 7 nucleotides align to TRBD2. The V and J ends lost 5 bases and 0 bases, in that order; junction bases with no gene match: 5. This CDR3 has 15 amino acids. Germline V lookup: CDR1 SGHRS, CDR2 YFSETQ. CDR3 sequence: CASSSGGSSYNEQFF. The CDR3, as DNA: TGCGCCAGCAGTTCCGGGGGGTCCTCCTACAATGAGCAGTTCTTC.

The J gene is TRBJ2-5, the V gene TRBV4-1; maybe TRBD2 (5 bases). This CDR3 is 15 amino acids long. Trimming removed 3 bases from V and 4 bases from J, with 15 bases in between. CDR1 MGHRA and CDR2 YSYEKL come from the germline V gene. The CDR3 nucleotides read TGCGCCAGCAGCCAGTCCCAGGCGGGTGGAGAGACCCAGTACTTC. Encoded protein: CASSQSQAGGETQYF.

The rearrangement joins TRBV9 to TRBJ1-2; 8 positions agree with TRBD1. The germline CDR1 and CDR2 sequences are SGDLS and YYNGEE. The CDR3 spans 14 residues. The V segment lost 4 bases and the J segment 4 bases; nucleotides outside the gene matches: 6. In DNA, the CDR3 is TGTGCCAGCAGCCCCCGGGACAGGCCCTATGGCTACACCTTC. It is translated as CASSPRDRPYGYTF. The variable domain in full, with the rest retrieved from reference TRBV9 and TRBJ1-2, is DSGVTQTPKHLITATGQRVTLRCSPRSGDLSVYWYQQSLDQGLQFLIQYYNGEERAKGNILERFSAQQFPDLHSELNLSSLELGDSALYFCASSPRDRPYGYTFGSGTRLTVV.

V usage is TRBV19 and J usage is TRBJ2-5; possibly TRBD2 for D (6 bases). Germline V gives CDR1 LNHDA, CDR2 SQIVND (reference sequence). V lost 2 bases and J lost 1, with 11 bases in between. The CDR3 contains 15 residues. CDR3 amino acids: CASSISRETQETQYF. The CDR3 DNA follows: TGTGCCAGTAGTATATCACGGGAGACCCAAGAGACCCAGTACTTC.

The CDR3 sequence is CASSPLDFTDTQYF. The CDR3 nucleotides read TGTGCCAGCAGCCCGCTTGACTTCACAGATACGCAGTATTTT. The rearrangement links TRBV2 to TRBJ2-3; no clear D. The CDR3 is 14 amino acids. The V gene lost 6 bases and the J gene lost 2 bases, with 12 bases spanning the gap. Per germline, CDR1 SNHLY and CDR2 FYNNEI.

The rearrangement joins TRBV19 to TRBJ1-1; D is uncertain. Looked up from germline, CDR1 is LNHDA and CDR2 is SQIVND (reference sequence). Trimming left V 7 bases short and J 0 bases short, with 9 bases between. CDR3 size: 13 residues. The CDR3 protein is CASTEVVNTEAFF. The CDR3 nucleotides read TGTGCCAGTACCGAGGTGGTGAACACTGAAGCTTTCTTT.